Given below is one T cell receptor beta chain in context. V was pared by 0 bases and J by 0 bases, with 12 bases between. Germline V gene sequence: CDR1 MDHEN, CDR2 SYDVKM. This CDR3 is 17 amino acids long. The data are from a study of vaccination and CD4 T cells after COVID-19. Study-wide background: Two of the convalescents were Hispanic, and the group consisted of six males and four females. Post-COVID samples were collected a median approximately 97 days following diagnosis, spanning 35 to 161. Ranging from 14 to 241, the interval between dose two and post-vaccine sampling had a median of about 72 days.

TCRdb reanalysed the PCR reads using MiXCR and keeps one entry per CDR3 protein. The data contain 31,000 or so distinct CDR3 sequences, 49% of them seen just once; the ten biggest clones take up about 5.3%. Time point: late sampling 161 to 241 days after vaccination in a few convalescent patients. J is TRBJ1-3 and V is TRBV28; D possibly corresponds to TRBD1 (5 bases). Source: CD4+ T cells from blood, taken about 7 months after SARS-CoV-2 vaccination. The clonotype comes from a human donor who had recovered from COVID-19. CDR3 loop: CASSLWGREGSGNTIYF. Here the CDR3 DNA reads TGTGCCAGCAGTTTATGGGGCAGGGAGGGCTCTGGAAACACCATATATTTT. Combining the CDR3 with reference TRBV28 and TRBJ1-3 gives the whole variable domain DVKVTQSSRYLVKRTGEKVFLECVQDMDHENMFWYRQDPGLGLRLIYFSYDVKMKEKGDIPEGYSVSREKKERFSLILESASTNQTSMYLCASSLWGREGSGNTIYFGEGSWLTVV.